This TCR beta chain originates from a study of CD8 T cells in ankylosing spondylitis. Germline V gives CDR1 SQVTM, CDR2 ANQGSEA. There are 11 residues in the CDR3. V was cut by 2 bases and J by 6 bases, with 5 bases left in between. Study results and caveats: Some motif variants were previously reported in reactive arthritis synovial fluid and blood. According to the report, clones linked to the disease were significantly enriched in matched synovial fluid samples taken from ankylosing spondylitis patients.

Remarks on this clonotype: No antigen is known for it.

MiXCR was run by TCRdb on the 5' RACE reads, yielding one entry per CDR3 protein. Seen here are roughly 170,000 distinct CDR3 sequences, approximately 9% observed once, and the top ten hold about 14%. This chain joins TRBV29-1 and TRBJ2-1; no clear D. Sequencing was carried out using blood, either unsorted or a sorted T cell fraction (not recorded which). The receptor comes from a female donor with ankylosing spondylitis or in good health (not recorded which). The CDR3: CSVESLNEQFF. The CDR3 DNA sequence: TGCAGCGTTGAATCCCTCAATGAGCAGTTCTTC.